The source of this TCR beta chain is a study of blood T cell repertoires in COVID-19. Study in general: Specimens from acute and convalescent COVID-19 originated in the United States, Italy and Spain. T cells, B-cell-depleted T cells, or PBMCs supplied cDNA or gDNA.

Authors' data handling: Scientists estimated how many nucleated cells there were by amplifying reference gene primers. The protocol was immunoSEQ multiplex PCR, while the TCRdb copy is restricted to in-frame clones and leaves out a portion. V and J calls and clone size are copied from that table; D and trimming were computed from the DNA. The sample lists some 150,000 clones, 88% occurring once. The trim removed 3 bases at V and 3 bases at J, leaving 5 bases unmatched. There are 14 residues in the CDR3. Germline V gene data show CDR1 as KGHSH and CDR2 as LQKENI. The chain has TRBV18 and TRBJ2-7; 7 nucleotides line up with TRBD1. The sequenced sample consisted of peripheral blood. The sequence was collected from a woman in her sixties or seventies with acute or convalescent COVID-19. This CDR3 reads CASSPSQGYYEQYF. CDR3 nucleotides: TGTGCCAGCTCACCTTCACAGGGGTACTACGAGCAGTACTTC.